The 25 T cell receptor beta chains below all came from one sample that was sequenced in a study of blood T cells in healthy people across ages. Sample-barcoded 5' priming and a J-beta primer mix drove a second PCR of about 6 to 12 cycles. TCRdb recomputed calls from the 5' RACE reads with MiXCR, one row per CDR3 protein. This sample has 800,000 to 1,000,000 distinct CDR3 sequences, with about 44% found just once. Sequencing was done on a sample of blood. The receptors come from a man in his thirties or forties in good health.

The sample holds a few counts of this clonotype. The chain recombines TRBV12-3 or TRBV12-4 with TRBJ1-1; D is unresolved. The CDR3 runs 13 residues. Deletions cut 6 bases from V and 10 bases from J, with 18 bases between. DNA of the CDR3: TGTGCCAGCAGGCCACTGGACTGGCCCGCAGCTTTCTTT. Translation: CASRPLDWPAAFF.

In regard to this clonotype: At one end the junction does not follow the germline gene, possibly because of a read error. CDR3 sequence (DNA): TGTGTCAGCAGTTTCAGATGGGGCACAGATACGCAGTATTTT. Its translation: CVSSFRWGTDTQYF. V is TRBV12-3 or TRBV12-4 and J is TRBJ2-3; D not resolved. The CDR3 spans 14 residues.

The V and J genes are TRBV6-5 and TRBJ2-4; TRBD2 matches at 8 bases. The J call is in doubt because the DNA end fits TRBJ2-7 better. Per the germline V gene, CDR1 is MNHEY and CDR2 is SVGAGI. This CDR3 has 15 residues. The CDR3 DNA reads as TGTGCCAGCAGTTACGGCAGGGCGGGAGGCTACGAGCAGTACTTC. It encodes CASSYGRAGGYEQYF.

This chain links TRBV7-2 with TRBJ2-3; 12 positions match TRBD2. The V segment lost 8 bases and the J segment 5 bases; nucleotides outside the gene matches: 14. This CDR3 is built from 17 residues. CDR1 is SGHTA, CDR2 FQGNSA, per germline. In nucleotides, the CDR3 is TGTGCCAGCCGCTCTCTTCTAGCGGGGGGGCCAATAGATACGCAGTATTTT. It specifies CASRSLLAGGPIDTQYF.

This rearrangement joins TRBV6-2 or TRBV6-3 to TRBJ2-4; D unclear. The CDR3 is made up of 11 amino acids. Deletions cut 5 bases from V and 13 bases from J, with 12 bases between. Per germline, CDR1 MNHEY and CDR2 SVGEGT. CDR3 sequence: CASSVTFEQYF. The CDR3 region has the DNA TGTGCCAGCAGTGTTACGTTTGAGCAGTACTTC.

The chain uses TRBV20-1 and TRBJ1-6, with 9 positions matching TRBD1. With V trimmed by 7 bases and J by 8 bases, 15 bases remained unmatched. The CDR3 runs to 16 residues. The germline V gene encodes CDR1 DFQATT and CDR2 SNEGSKA (reference sequence). The CDR3 here is CSGTRDRDSWYSPLHF. In DNA, the CDR3 is TGCAGTGGAACCCGGGACAGGGACTCTTGGTATTCACCCCTCCACTTT.

This clonotype was picked up a small number of times. The CDR3 is CASSLWLSDTDTQYF. Written as DNA, the CDR3 is TGTGCCAGCAGCTTATGGTTGTCTGACACAGATACGCAGTATTTT. The chain combines TRBV7-9 with TRBJ2-3; no clear D gene. There are 15 residues in the CDR3. Trimming cost V 2 bases and J 2 bases, with 11 bases left between them. Germline V CDR1 and CDR2: SEHNR, FQNEAQ (reference sequence). Full variable domain (missing parts from reference TRBV7-9 and TRBJ2-3): DTGVSQNPRHKITKRGQNVTFRCDPISEHNRLYWYRQTLGQGPEFLTYFQNEAQLEKSRLLSDRFSAERPKGSFSTLEIQRTEQGDSAMYLCASSLWLSDTDTQYFGPGTRLTVL.

This clonotype occurred a few times. The chain combines TRBV7-3 with TRBJ2-5, with D perhaps given as TRBD1 or TRBD2 (5 bases each). Germline V CDR1 and CDR2: SGHTA, FQGTGA. The CDR3 spans 14 residues. Trimming left V 3 bases short and J 5 bases short, with 13 bases between. In nucleotides, the CDR3 is TGTGCCAGCAGCTTGAGGGGCCTCGGGGAGACCCAGTACTTC. It specifies CASSLRGLGETQYF.

This clonotype was counted at least ten times. This chain links TRBV29-1 with TRBJ2-1, with a tentative D call TRBD1 (5 bases). Trimming removed 0 bases from V and 6 bases from J, with 15 bases in between. This CDR3 is built from 15 residues. Germline CDR1 is SQVTM and CDR2 is ANQGSEA. In DNA, the CDR3 is TGCAGCGTTGAAGATGAAAGGGGCACCGGCAATGAGCAGTTCTTC. Amino acids: CSVEDERGTGNEQFF.

The chain combines TRBV3-1 with TRBJ2-7; TRBD2 matches at 7 bases. The DNA matches TRBJ2-5 better at its end, which makes the J call doubtful. The CDR3 totals 16 residues. CDR1 and CDR2 from the germline V gene are LGHDT and YNNKEL (reference sequence). The CDR3 reads CASSQDLSGDRKTQYF. The CDR3 nucleotides are TGTGCCAGCAGCCAAGATCTAAGCGGGGATAGGAAGACCCAGTACTTC.

The chain joins TRBV7-3 to TRBJ2-3; possible D gene TRBD1, 5 bases. Trimming pared 4 bases from V and 5 bases from J, leaving 19 bases between. The CDR3 is made up of 16 amino acids. The germline CDR1 and CDR2 sequences are SGHTA and FQGTGA. The CDR3 sequence: CASSSSTENIGDTQYF. The DNA for the CDR3 is TGTGCCAGCAGCTCTTCGACAGAGAATATAGGAGATACGCAGTATTTT.

This clonotype occurred a few times. The chain joins TRBV29-1 to TRBJ1-5; D possibly corresponds to TRBD1 (5 bases). Germline V gives CDR1 SQVTM, CDR2 ANQGSEA. The CDR3 runs 11 residues. The V end was cut by 5 bases, the J end by 7 bases, with 9 bases between. CDR3 sequence reads: CSVRGEQPQHF. CDR3 nucleotide sequence: TGCAGCGTTAGGGGAGAGCAGCCCCAGCATTTT.

V gene TRBV9 combines with J gene TRBJ2-3, with 10 positions matching TRBD2. V shed 4 bases, J shed 2 bases, and the junction held 7 bases outside the gene matches. The CDR3 is made up of 16 amino acids. The germline V gene has CDR1 SGDLS and CDR2 YYNGEE. The chain's CDR3 is CASSTGLADNTDTQYF. The CDR3 nucleotides are TGTGCCAGCAGCACTGGACTAGCGGACAACACAGATACGCAGTATTTT.

The gene calls are TRBV9 and TRBJ1-1, with D possibly matching TRBD1 (5 bases). The CDR3 contains 14 residues. Looked up from germline, CDR1 is SGDLS and CDR2 is YYNGEE. V was trimmed by 5 bases and J by 1 base, leaving 12 bases between them. Here the CDR3 DNA reads TGTGCCAGCAGTGCCGGGACTGGGAACACTGAAGCTTTCTTT. The encoded protein is CASSAGTGNTEAFF.

This chain uses TRBV13 with TRBJ2-4; D perhaps matches TRBD2 (5 bases). Between the trimmed V and J ends, which lost 5 bases and 1 base, there was a span of 15 bases. Germline V gene sequence: CDR1 PRHDT, CDR2 FYEKMQ (reference sequence). The CDR3 length is 16 residues. The CDR3 DNA is TGTGCCAGCAGCCGCGGAGGAGAGAGGGCCAAAAACATTCAGTACTTC. As protein: CASSRGGERAKNIQYF.

The CDR3 sequence: CASSSRAAGANVLTF. The CDR3 DNA follows: TGTGCCAGCAGTTCCAGGGCGGCCGGGGCCAACGTCCTGACTTTC. The chain couples TRBV6-5 to TRBJ2-6, with a possible D match to TRBD1 (5 bases). Trimming stripped 4 bases from V and 4 bases from J, with 11 bases between. The germline V gene encodes CDR1 MNHEY and CDR2 SVGAGI. The CDR3 contains 15 residues.

This chain joins TRBV6-1 and TRBJ2-1; 7 positions match TRBD1. CDR1 MNHNS and CDR2 SASEGT come from the germline V gene. The CDR3 consists of 16 residues. V trimming: 6 bases; J trimming: 0 bases; junction bases outside the gene matches: 8. The CDR3 loop is CASRTGQVNSYNEQFF. The CDR3 nucleotides are TGTGCCAGCAGAACCGGACAGGTAAACTCCTACAATGAGCAGTTCTTC.

The chain employs TRBV20-1 and TRBJ2-3, with D perhaps matching TRBD2 (6 bases). Between the trimmed V and J ends, which lost 4 bases and 0 bases, there was a span of 8 bases. CDR1 is DFQATT and CDR2 is SNEGSKA in the germline V gene (reference sequence). The CDR3 covers 13 residues. CDR3: CSANRGSTDTQYF. In nucleotides, the CDR3 is TGCAGTGCTAACCGGGGGAGCACAGATACGCAGTATTTT.

In its sample, this clonotype was seen a few times. J is TRBJ1-4 and V is TRBV2, with D uncertain. Trimming took off 10 bases at V and 5 bases at J, with 11 bases between the two ends. Germline lookup yields CDR1 SNHLY and CDR2 FYNNEI. CDR3 length: 12 residues. DNA for the CDR3: TGTGCCACCCGAGTTGGGAATGAAAAACTGTTTTTT. It yields the protein CATRVGNEKLFF.

J is TRBJ1-4 and V is TRBV7-9; no clear D gene. Trimming stripped 7 bases from V and 8 bases from J, with 11 bases between. The length of the CDR3 is 12 residues. The germline gives CDR1 SEHNR, CDR2 FQNEAQ (reference sequence). The CDR3 coding sequence is TGTGCCAGCACCCACGGAGAGGAAAAACTGTTTTTT. This translates into CASTHGEEKLFF.

This clonotype was counted only a few times. The chain links TRBV27 to TRBJ1-6; TRBD1 matches at 7 bases. In germline, CDR1 is MNHEY, CDR2 SMNVEV (reference sequence). With V trimmed by 3 bases and J by 0 bases, 8 bases remained unmatched. This CDR3 contains 18 residues. The CDR3 sequence is CASSLNRGAGSYNSPLHF. The CDR3 region has the DNA TGTGCCAGCAGTTTGAACAGGGGTGCGGGCTCCTATAATTCACCCCTCCACTTT.

This clonotype was observed many times. The V call is TRBV28, the J call TRBJ2-5; 7 nucleotides align to TRBD1. TRBJ2-7 matches the DNA end more closely, so the J call is doubtful. This CDR3 has 14 amino acids. CDR1 and CDR2 (germline): MDHEN, SYDVKM. The CDR3 is CASRTGTVSREQYF. In DNA, the CDR3 is TGTGCCAGCAGGACCGGGACAGTTTCCCGCGAGCAGTACTTC.

This chain connects TRBV14 to TRBJ2-2; D is undetermined. Germline CDR1 reads SGHDN; CDR2 reads FVKESK. V lost 5 bases, J lost 4 bases, and 8 bases lay in between. The CDR3 is 13 amino acids. The CDR3 spells CASSAQGTGELFF. The CDR3 bases are TGTGCCAGCAGCGCACAAGGCACCGGGGAGCTGTTTTTT.

This clonotype came up a few times. The chain uses TRBV2 and TRBJ1-5; unclear D gene. V was trimmed by 4 bases and J by 3 bases, leaving 7 bases between them. CDR1 is SNHLY and CDR2 is FYNNEI in the germline V gene. CDR3 length: 13 amino acids. The CDR3 sequence is CASSGNTNQPQHF. The DNA of the CDR3 is TGTGCCAGCAGTGGTAACACCAATCAGCCCCAGCATTTT.

This clonotype was seen more than once but under ten times. This chain joins TRBV20-1 and TRBJ2-3, with 7 bases identical to TRBD2. The CDR3 sequence is 16 residues long. Germline CDR1 is DFQATT and CDR2 is SNEGSKA (reference sequence). Trimming cost V 3 bases and J 0 bases; bases outside gene matches: 9. CDR3 coding DNA: TGCAGTGCTAGCAGCGGGGCATTAGCTAGCACAGATACGCAGTATTTT. Its translation is CSASSGALASTDTQYF.